This entry is about one TCR beta chain. It was with a sample-barcoded 5' primer and a J-beta primer mix that a second PCR of roughly 6 to 11 cycles was run. TCRdb passed the 5' RACE reads through MiXCR, listing each CDR3 protein once. The sample holds around 2 million distinct CDR3 sequences, about 39% seen once. This specimen belongs to a study of blood T cells in healthy people across ages. This sequence was found in a human donor in good health. The sample consisted of blood.

This CDR3 is CASSLYWEGSEQYF. In DNA, the CDR3 is TGTGCCAGCAGTTTATATTGGGAGGGGTCCGAGCAGTACTTC. The V and J genes are TRBV12-3 or TRBV12-4 and TRBJ2-7; 7 bases agree with TRBD2. This CDR3 has 14 residues. V trimming: 2 bases; J trimming: 6 bases; junction bases outside the gene matches: 7.